These T cell receptor beta chains were read from a single sample in a study of blood T cell repertoires in COVID-19. TCRdb keeps only in-frame clones here, not all; method: immunoSEQ multiplex PCR. The top ten clones hold 7.2% of a sample with 200,000 or so clones, around 86% of them seen once. The sequenced sample was PBMCs or T cells enriched from blood (not recorded which). Source of these receptors: a man aged 30-40 years in a cohort exposed to, infected with or recovered from COVID-19 (not recorded which). Both conserved end residues are part of each CDR3. D genes are given only for firm matches. A row's size may be missing; if present it is once, few, many or a size class.

CDR3 length: 13
D gene: .
V gene: TRBV19
J gene: TRBJ2-1
clone size: .
CDR3 DNA: TGTGCCAGCAACCTAGGGGGGGGCAATGAGCAGTTCTTC
CDR3 protein: CASNLGGGNEQFF

CDR3 length: 11
D gene: TRBD2
V gene: TRBV29-1
J gene: TRBJ2-7
clone size: .
CDR3 DNA: TGCAGCGTTGCGAGCGGGACCGAGCAGTACTTC
CDR3 protein: CSVASGTEQYF

CDR3 length: 15
D gene: TRBD1
V gene: TRBV5-1
J gene: TRBJ2-7
clone size: .
CDR3 DNA: TGCGCCAGCAGCCCCAGGGGACAGTACTCCTACGAGCAGTACTTC
CDR3 protein: CASSPRGQYSYEQYF

CDR3 length: 15
D gene: TRBD1
V gene: TRBV2
J gene: TRBJ2-7
clone size: .
CDR3 DNA: TGTGCCAGCAGTGGCCCGGGACAGCTCTCCTACGAGCAGTACTTC
CDR3 protein: CASSGPGQLSYEQYF

CDR3 length: 16
D gene: .
V gene: TRBV7-2
J gene: TRBJ2-3
clone size: .
CDR3 DNA: TGTGCCAGCAGCATTAGAGGCTCAGCTCCCGCAGATACGCAGTATTTT
CDR3 protein: CASSIRGSAPADTQYF

CDR3 length: 14
D gene: .
V gene: TRBV5-6
J gene: TRBJ2-3
clone size: .
CDR3 DNA: TGTGCCAGCAGCTTGATCACCTACCCAGATACGCAGTATTTT
CDR3 protein: CASSLITYPDTQYF

CDR3 length: 17
D gene: .
V gene: TRBV7-2
J gene: TRBJ2-5
clone size: .
CDR3 DNA: TGTGCCAGCAGCTTATCTTTAAGGAGGGGACGCCAAGAGACCCAGTACTTC
CDR3 protein: CASSLSLRRGRQETQYF

CDR3 length: 13
D gene: TRBD1
V gene: TRBV2
J gene: TRBJ1-2
clone size: once
CDR3 DNA: TGTGCCAGCCTCGGACAGGGTGACTATGGCTACACCTTC
CDR3 protein: CASLGQGDYGYTF

CDR3 length: 14
D gene: .
V gene: TRBV7-3
J gene: TRBJ2-1
clone size: .
CDR3 DNA: TGTGCCAGCAGCTTAACGTCCAGGGACAATGAGCAGTTCTTC
CDR3 protein: CASSLTSRDNEQFF

CDR3 length: 13
D gene: .
V gene: TRBV28
J gene: TRBJ1-2
clone size: once
CDR3 DNA: TGTGCCAGCAGTTCAGGGCTCGGCTATGGCTACACCTTC
CDR3 protein: CASSSGLGYGYTF

CDR3 length: 15
D gene: .
V gene: TRBV25-1
J gene: TRBJ2-3
clone size: .
CDR3 DNA: TGTGCCAGCAGTGGACCGGGACAAGCATCCGATACGCAGTATTTT
CDR3 protein: CASSGPGQASDTQYF

CDR3 length: 14
D gene: TRBD1
V gene: TRBV5-6
J gene: TRBJ2-7
clone size: .
CDR3 DNA: TGTGCCAGCAGCGGGACAGGGGGTACCTACGAGCAGTACTTC
CDR3 protein: CASSGTGGTYEQYF

CDR3 length: 15
D gene: .
V gene: TRBV14
J gene: TRBJ1-2
clone size: .
CDR3 DNA: TGTGCCAGCAGTCGGAGGGGAGGGGAAAGCTATGGCTACACCTTC
CDR3 protein: CASSRRGGESYGYTF

CDR3 length: 14
D gene: .
V gene: TRBV7-8
J gene: TRBJ2-3
clone size: .
CDR3 DNA: TGTGCCAGCAGCACCCCGCCAGGGGCAGATACGCAGTATTTT
CDR3 protein: CASSTPPGADTQYF

CDR3 length: 16
D gene: .
V gene: TRBV5-6
J gene: TRBJ2-7
clone size: once
CDR3 DNA: TGTGCCAGCACTACTTGGGGGGGGCTGAGCTCCTACGAGCAGTACTTC
CDR3 protein: CASTTWGGLSSYEQYF

CDR3 length: 14
D gene: .
V gene: TRBV10-1
J gene: TRBJ2-1
clone size: few
CDR3 DNA: TGCGCCAGCAGCCAGGGATTCACCTACAATGAGCAGTTCTTC
CDR3 protein: CASSQGFTYNEQFF

CDR3 length: 14
D gene: .
V gene: TRBV2
J gene: TRBJ2-5
clone size: .
CDR3 DNA: TGTGCCAGCAGTCTACAACAGGGTCAAGAGACCCAGTACTTC
CDR3 protein: CASSLQQGQETQYF